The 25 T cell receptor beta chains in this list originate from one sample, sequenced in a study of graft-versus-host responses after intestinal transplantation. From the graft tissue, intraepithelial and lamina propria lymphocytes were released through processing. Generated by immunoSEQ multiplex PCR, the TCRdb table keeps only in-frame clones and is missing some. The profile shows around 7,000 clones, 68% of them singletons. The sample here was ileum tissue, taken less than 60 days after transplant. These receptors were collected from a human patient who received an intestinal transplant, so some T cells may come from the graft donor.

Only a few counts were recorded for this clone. The CDR3 DNA sequence: TGTGCCAGCTCACCACCTAACAGGGAGACTTCACCCCTCCACTTT. Protein: CASSPPNRETSPLHF. The gene calls are TRBV18 and TRBJ1-6; possibly TRBD1 for D (6 bases). In germline, CDR1 is KGHSH, CDR2 LQKENI. The V gene lost 0 bases and the J gene lost 9 bases, with 12 bases spanning the gap. The CDR3 has 15 residues.

CDR3 protein: CASSVAMGGRGHNEQFF. CDR3 coding DNA: TGTGCCAGCAGCGTAGCTATGGGGGGGCGGGGGCACAATGAGCAGTTCTTC. This rearrangement joins TRBV9 to TRBJ2-1, with a weak D call TRBD2 (7 bases). CDR3 length equals 17 residues. CDR1 SGDLS and CDR2 YYNGEE come from the germline V gene. Trimming removed 0 bases from V and 5 bases from J, with 18 bases in between.

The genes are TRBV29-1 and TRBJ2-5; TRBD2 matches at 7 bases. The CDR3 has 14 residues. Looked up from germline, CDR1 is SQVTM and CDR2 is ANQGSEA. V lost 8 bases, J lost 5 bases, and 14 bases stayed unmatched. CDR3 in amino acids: CSLSYGLGGETQYF. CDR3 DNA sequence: TGCAGCCTCTCGTACGGGCTGGGAGGGGAGACCCAGTACTTC.

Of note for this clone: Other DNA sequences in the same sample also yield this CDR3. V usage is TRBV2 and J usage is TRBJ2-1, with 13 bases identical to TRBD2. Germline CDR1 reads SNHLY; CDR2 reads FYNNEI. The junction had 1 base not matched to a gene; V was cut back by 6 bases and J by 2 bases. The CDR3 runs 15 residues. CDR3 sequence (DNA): TGTGCCAGCAGAGGGACTAGCGGGGCCTACAATGAGCAGTTCTTC. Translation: CASRGTSGAYNEQFF.

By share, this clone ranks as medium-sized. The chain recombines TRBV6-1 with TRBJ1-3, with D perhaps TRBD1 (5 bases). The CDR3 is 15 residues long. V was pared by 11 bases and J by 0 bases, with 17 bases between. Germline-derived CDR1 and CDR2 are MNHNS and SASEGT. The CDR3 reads CAGRGGSNSGNTIYF. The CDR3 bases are TGTGCCGGGCGGGGGGGTTCGAACTCTGGAAACACCATATATTTT.

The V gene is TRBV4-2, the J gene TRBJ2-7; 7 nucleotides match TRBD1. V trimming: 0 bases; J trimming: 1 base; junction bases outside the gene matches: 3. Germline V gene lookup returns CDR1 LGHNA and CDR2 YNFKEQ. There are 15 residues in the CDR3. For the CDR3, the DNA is TGTGCCAGCAGCCAAGAACAGGGGATGTCCTACGAGCAGTACGTC. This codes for CASSQEQGMSYEQYV.

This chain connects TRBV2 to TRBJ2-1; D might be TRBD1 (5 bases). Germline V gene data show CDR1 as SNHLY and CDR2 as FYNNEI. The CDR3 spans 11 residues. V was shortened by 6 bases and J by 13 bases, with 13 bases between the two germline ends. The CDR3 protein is CASSLTDFQFF. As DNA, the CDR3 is TGTGCCAGCAGCCTGACAGACTTCCAGTTCTTC.

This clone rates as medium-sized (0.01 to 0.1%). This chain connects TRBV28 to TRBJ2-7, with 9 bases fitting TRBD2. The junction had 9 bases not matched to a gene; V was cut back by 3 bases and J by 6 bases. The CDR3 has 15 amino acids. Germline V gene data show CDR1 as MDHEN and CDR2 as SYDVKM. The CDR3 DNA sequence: TGTGCCAGCAGTTTCGGAAGCGGGGGGTTTTCCGAGCAGTACGTC. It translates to CASSFGSGGFSEQYV.

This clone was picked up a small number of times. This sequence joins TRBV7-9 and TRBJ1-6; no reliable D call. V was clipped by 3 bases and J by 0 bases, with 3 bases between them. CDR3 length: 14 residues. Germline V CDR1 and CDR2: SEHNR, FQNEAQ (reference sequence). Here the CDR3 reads CASSLSSYNSPLHF. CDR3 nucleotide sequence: TGTGCCAGCAGCTTGAGCTCCTATAATTCACCCCTCCACTTT.

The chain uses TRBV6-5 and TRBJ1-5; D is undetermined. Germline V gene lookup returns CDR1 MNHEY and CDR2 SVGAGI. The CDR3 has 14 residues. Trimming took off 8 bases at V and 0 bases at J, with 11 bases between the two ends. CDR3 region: CASGPVNSNQPQHF. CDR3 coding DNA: TGTGCCAGCGGGCCAGTCAATAGCAATCAGCCCCAGCATTTT.

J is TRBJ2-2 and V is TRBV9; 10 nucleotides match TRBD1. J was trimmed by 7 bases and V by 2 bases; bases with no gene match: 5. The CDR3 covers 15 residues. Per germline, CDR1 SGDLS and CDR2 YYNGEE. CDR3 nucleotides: TGTGCCAGCAGCGTCAGACAGGGGGCAATCGGGGAGCTGTTTTTT. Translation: CASSVRQGAIGELFF.

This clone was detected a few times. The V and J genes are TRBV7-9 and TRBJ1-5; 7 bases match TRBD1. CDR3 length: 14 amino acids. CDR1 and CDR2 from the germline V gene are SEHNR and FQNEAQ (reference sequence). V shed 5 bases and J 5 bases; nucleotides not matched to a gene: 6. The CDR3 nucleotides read TGTGCCAGCAGCCTCGGACAGGCCCATCAGCCCCAGCATTTT. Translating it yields CASSLGQAHQPQHF.

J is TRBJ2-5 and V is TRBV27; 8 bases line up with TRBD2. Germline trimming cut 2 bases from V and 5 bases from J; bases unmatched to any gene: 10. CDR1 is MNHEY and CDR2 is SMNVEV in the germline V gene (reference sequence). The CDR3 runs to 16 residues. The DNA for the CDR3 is TGTGCCAGCAGTTTACTCTTTGCGGGGGGTCAGGAGACCCAGTACTTC. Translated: CASSLLFAGGQETQYF.

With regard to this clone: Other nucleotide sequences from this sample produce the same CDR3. The CDR3 loop reads CASSFRQGYEQYV. CDR3 nucleotides: TGTGCCAGCAGCTTCAGACAGGGGTACGAGCAGTACGTC. V gene TRBV7-9 combines with J gene TRBJ2-7, with 8 bases fitting TRBD1. Germline V CDR1 and CDR2: SEHNR, FQNEAQ (reference sequence). The CDR3 is 13 residues long. The trim removed 3 bases at V and 4 bases at J, leaving 2 bases unmatched.

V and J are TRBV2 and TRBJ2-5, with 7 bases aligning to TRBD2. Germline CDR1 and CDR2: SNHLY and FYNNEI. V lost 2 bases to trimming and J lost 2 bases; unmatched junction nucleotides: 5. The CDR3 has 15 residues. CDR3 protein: CASSETRLAQETQYF. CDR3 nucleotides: TGTGCCAGCAGTGAAACCCGACTAGCACAAGAGACCCAGTACTTC.

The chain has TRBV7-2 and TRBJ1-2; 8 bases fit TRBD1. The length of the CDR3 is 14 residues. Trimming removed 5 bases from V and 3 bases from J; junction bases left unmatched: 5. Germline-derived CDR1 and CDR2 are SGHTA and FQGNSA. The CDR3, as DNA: TGTGCCAGCAGCGCACGGACAGGGCACTATGGCTACACCTTC. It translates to CASSARTGHYGYTF.

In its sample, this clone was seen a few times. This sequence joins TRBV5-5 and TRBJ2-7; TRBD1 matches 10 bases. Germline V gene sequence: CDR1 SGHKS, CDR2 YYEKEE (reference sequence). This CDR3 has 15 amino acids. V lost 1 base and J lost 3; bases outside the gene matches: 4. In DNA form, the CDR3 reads TGTGCCAGCAGCTTGCCGGGGACAGGGGTCTACGAGCAGTACGTC. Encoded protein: CASSLPGTGVYEQYV.

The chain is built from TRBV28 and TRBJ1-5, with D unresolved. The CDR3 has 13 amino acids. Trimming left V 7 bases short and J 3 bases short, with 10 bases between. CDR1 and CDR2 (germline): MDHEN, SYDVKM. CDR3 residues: CASKAGNNQPQHF. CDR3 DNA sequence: TGTGCCAGCAAGGCAGGCAACAATCAGCCCCAGCATTTT.

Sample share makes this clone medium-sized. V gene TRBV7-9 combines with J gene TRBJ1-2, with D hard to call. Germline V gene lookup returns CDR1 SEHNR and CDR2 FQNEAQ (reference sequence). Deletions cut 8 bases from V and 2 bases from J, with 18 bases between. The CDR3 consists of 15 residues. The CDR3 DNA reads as TGTGCCAGCGAGAGGAGCGGCTACCCGAACTATGGCTACACCTTC. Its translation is CASERSGYPNYGYTF.

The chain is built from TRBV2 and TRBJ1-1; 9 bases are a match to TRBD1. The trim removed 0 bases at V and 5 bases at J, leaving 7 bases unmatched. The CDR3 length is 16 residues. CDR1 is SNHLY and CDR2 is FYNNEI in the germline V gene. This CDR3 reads CASSEAAGQGETEAFF. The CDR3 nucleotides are TGTGCCAGCAGTGAAGCGGCGGGACAGGGTGAAACTGAAGCTTTCTTT. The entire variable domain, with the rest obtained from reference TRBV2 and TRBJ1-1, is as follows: EPEVTQTPSHQVTQMGQEVILRCVPISNHLYFYWYRQILGQKVEFLVSFYNNEISEKSEIFDDQFSVERPDGSNFTLKIRSTKLEDSAMYFCASSEAAGQGETEAFFGQGTRLTVV.

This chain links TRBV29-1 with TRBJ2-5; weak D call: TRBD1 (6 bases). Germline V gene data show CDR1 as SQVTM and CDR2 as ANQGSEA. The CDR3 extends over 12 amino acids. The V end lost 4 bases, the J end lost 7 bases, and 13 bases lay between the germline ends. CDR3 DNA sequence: TGCAGCGTTGTGACAGGTTTGGGGACCCAGTACTTC. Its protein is CSVVTGLGTQYF.

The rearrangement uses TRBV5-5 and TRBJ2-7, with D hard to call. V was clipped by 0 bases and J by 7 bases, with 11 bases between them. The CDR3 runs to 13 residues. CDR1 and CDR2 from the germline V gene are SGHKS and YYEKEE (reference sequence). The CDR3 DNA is TGTGCCAGCAGCTTGGTACCGGAGACAGAGCAGTACGTC. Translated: CASSLVPETEQYV.

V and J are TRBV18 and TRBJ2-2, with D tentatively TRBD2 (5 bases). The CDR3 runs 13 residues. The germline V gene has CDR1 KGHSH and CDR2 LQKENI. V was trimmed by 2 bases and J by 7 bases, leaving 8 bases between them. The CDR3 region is CASSPLRDGELFF. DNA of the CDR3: TGTGCCAGCTCACCATTACGGGACGGGGAGCTGTTTTTT.

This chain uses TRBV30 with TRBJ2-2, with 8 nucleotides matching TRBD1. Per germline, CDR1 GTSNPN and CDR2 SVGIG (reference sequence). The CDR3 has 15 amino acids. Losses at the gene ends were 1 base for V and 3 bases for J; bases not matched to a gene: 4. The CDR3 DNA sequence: TGTGCCTGGAGTGGGAGACAGGGGCACACCGGGGAGCTGTTTTTT. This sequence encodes CAWSGRQGHTGELFF.

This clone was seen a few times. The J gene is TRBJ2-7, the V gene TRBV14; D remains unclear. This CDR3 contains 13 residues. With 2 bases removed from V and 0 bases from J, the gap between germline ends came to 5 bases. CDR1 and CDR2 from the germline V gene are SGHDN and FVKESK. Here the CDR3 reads CASSQRSSYEQYV. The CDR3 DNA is TGTGCCAGCAGCCAAAGGAGCTCCTACGAGCAGTACGTC.